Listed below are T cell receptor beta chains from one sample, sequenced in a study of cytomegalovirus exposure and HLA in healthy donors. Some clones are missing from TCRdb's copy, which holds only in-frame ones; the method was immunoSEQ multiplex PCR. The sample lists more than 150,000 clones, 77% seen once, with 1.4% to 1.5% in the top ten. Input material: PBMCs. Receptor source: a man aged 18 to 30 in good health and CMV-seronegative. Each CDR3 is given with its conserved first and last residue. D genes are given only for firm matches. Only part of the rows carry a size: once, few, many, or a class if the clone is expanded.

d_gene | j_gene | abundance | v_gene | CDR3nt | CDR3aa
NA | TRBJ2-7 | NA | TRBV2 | TGTGCCAGCAGCCAACCTAATACCTACGAGCAGTACTTC | CASSQPNTYEQYF
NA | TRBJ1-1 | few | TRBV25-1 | TGTGCCAGCAGTGAACCTGGACACCCCGGGGGCACTGAAGCTTTCTTT | CASSEPGHPGGTEAFF
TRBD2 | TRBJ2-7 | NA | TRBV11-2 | TGTGCCAGCAGCGTAGGGACGGGGGGGGGCTACGAGCAGTACTTC | CASSVGTGGGYEQYF
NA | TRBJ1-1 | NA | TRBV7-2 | TGTGCCAGCAGCTTGGCCGGCCGGGTCACTGAAGCTTTCTTT | CASSLAGRVTEAFF
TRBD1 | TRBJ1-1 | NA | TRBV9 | TGTGCCAGCAGCGGACAAACAGGGGTAGGCACTGAAGCTTTCTTT | CASSGQTGVGTEAFF
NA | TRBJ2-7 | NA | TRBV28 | TGTGCCAGCAGGGCAGGGTCCTACGAGCAGTACTTC | CASRAGSYEQYF
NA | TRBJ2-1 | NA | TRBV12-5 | TGTGCTAGTGGTTTGCAGAACAGGGATGGTGAGCAGTTCTTC | CASGLQNRDGEQFF
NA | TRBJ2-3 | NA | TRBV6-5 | TGTGCCAGCAGTTGGGGGGGCCTTAGCACAGATACGCAGTATTTT | CASSWGGLSTDTQYF
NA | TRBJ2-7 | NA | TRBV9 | TGTGCCAGCAGCGTAGGTTGGCAGAACGAGCAGTACTTC | CASSVGWQNEQYF
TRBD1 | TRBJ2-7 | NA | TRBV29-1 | TGCAGCGCCTCGGACAGGGGGAACTCCTACGAGCAGTACTTC | CSASDRGNSYEQYF
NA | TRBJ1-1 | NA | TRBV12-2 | TGTGCAAGTTGGACACAGGTAGGATGGGGCCGTGAAGCTTTCTTT | CASWTQVGWGREAFF
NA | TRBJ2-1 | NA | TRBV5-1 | TGCGCCAGCAGAGTAGCCAATGAGCAGTTCTTC | CASRVANEQFF
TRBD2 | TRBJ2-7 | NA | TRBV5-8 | TGTGCCAGCAGCTTGGAACGGACTAGGACCCTAGTCCCCTACGAGCAGTACTTC | CASSLERTRTLVPYEQYF
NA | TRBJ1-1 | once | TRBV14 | TGTGCCAGCAGCTCGACTCTGACCACTGAAGCTTTCTTT | CASSSTLTTEAFF
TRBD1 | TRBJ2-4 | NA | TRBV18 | TGTGCCAGCTCACTATCAGGGGGCGGCAAAAACATTCAGTACTTC | CASSLSGGGKNIQYF
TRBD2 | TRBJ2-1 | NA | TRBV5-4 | TGTGCCAGCAGCTTGGGTAGCGGGAGGGCCTTCAATGAGCAGTTCTTC | CASSLGSGRAFNEQFF
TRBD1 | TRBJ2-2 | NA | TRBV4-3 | TGCGCCAGCAGCCACACTAGAGCAGGGGGCACCGGGGAGCTGTTTTTT | CASSHTRAGGTGELFF
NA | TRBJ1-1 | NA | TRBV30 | TGTGCCTGGAGACTTCAGGTCTACTTTATGAACACTGAAGCTTTCTTT | CAWRLQVYFMNTEAFF
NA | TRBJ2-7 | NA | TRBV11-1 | TGTGCCAGCAGCCTTTGGGAGACCTACGAGCAGTACTTC | CASSLWETYEQYF
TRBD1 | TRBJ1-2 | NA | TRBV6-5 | TGTGCCAGCAGTTTTTCAGGGGGTTTCTATGGCTACACCTTC | CASSFSGGFYGYTF
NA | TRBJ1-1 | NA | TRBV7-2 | TGTGCCAGCAGCTTAGGCGGGGCAGGGCTAGCTTTCTTT | CASSLGGAGLAFF
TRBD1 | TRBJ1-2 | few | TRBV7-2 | TGTGCCAGCAGCCCGTACCTCTCTACAGGGGGCACCTTC | CASSPYLSTGGTF
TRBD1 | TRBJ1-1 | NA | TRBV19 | TGTGCCAGTAGTATGGGGACAGCCCTTTCGGTGAACACTGAAGCTTTCTTT | CASSMGTALSVNTEAFF
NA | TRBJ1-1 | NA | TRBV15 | TGTGCCACCAGCAGAGATCAGCGGGCAAGCACTGAAGCTTTCTTT | CATSRDQRASTEAFF
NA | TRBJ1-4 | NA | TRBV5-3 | TGTGCCAGAAGCTTTAAGAGGGGGAATAATGAAAAACTGTTTTTT | CARSFKRGNNEKLFF
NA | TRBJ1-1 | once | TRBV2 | TGTGCCAGCAGTACCTTGGACAGTCGCGCTGAAGCTTTCTTT | CASSTLDSRAEAFF
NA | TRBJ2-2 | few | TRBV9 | TGTGCCAGCAGCGGATCGACGGGCACCGGGGAGCTGTTTTTT | CASSGSTGTGELFF
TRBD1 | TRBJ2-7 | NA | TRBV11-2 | TGTGCCAGCAGCCCGGGACAGAAAATCTACGAGCAGTACTTC | CASSPGQKIYEQYF
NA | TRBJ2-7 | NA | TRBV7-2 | TGTGCCAGCAGCTCACTCCTAGGGACTTCCTACGAGCAGTACTTC | CASSSLLGTSYEQYF
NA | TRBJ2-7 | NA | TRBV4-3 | TGCGCCAGCAGCCTCGGACCCACAGGGTACGAGCAGTACTTC | CASSLGPTGYEQYF
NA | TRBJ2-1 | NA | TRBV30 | TGTGCCTGGAGTGTAATTAGAAGGGCGGGCAATGAGCAGTTCTTC | CAWSVIRRAGNEQFF
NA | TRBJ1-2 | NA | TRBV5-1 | TGCGCCAGCAGCTTGATTGGACAGTCCTACACCTTC | CASSLIGQSYTF
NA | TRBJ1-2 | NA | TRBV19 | TGTGCCAGTAGTGAGTACAGGGACCGGAGTGGCTACACCTTC | CASSEYRDRSGYTF
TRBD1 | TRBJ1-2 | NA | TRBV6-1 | TGTGCCAGCAGTTTTCAGGACAGGGACGGGTATGGCTACACCTTC | CASSFQDRDGYGYTF
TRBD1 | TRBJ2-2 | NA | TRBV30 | TGTGCCTGGTCGTCTGGGACAGGGGAACTTTCTACCGGGGAGCTGTTTTTT | CAWSSGTGELSTGELFF
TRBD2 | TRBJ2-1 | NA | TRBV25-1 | TGTGCCAGCAGTGTTCCTAGCGGCTACAATGAGCAGTTCTTC | CASSVPSGYNEQFF
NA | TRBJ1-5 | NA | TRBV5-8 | NA | CASSLAGSVRGQPQHF
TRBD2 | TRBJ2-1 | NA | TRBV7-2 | TGTGCCAGCAGCTTAGCAGCGGGGGCCTACAATGAGCAGTTCTTC | CASSLAAGAYNEQFF
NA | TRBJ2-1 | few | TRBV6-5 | TGTGCCAGCAGTTACGTAGCGAACAAGTGGAATGAGCAGTTCTTC | CASSYVANKWNEQFF
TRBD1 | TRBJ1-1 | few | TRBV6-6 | TGTGCCAGCAGCAGGGACAGCAGGAACACTGAAGCTTTCTTT | CASSRDSRNTEAFF
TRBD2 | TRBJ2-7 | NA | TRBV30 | TGTGCCTGGCCCGGGGCTAGCGGGGGACCCCTGGGCGAGCAGTACTTC | CAWPGASGGPLGEQYF
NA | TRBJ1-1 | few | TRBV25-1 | TGTGCCAGCAGTGGGGGCCTCACTGAAGCTTTCTTT | CASSGGLTEAFF
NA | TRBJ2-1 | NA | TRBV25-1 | TGTGCCAGCAGTGATAGGGCTAGCGCCAACAATGAGCAGTTCTTC | CASSDRASANNEQFF
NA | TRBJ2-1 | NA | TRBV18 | TGTGCCAGCTCACCACGTGCAGGGGAAGGCAATGAGCAGTTCTTC | CASSPRAGEGNEQFF